This T cell receptor (beta chain) was captured by sequencing in a study of cytomegalovirus exposure and HLA in healthy donors. The PCR ran on 60 Vbeta and 13 Jbeta primers. Generated by immunoSEQ multiplex PCR, the TCRdb table keeps only in-frame clones and is missing some. The table lists more than 95,000 clones, 80% of them singletons. Germline assignment: CDR1 MGHRA and CDR2 YSYEKL. Trimming cost V 8 bases and J 6 bases; bases outside gene matches: 1. CDR3 length: 11 residues. The rearrangement links TRBV4-1 to TRBJ2-1, with 7 bases aligning to TRBD2. The sequencing input was PBMCs. The receptor's source is a man aged 30 to 45 in good health and CMV-seropositive. CDR3 nucleotides: TGCGCCAGCCGGGGGGTCAATGAGCAGTTCTTC. Protein product: CASRGVNEQFF.